This record concerns one TCR beta chain sequence. The data originate from a study of blood T cell repertoires in COVID-19. Study-level background: The United States, Italy and Spain supplied acute and convalescent COVID-19 samples.

Sequencing was performed with immunoSEQ multiplex PCR; in TCRdb, only in-frame clones are kept and a portion is missing. The sample contains approximately 300,000 clones, around 87% of which appear only once. With 8 bases clipped from V and 2 bases from J, the junction kept 6 bases outside the gene matches. CDR1 and CDR2 from the germline V gene are MNHEY and SMNVEV (reference sequence). CDR3 length: 16 residues. Which cohort a participant joined came from the clinical history participants gave. The clonotype originates from a woman aged 30 to 39 who had recovered from COVID-19. This rearrangement joins TRBV27 to TRBJ1-6; 10 bases fit TRBD1. Sequences were obtained from PBMCs or T cells enriched from blood (not recorded which). Written as DNA, the CDR3 is TGTGCCAGCGGCCGGGACAGGGGAACCTATAATTCACCCCTCCACTTT. This sequence encodes CASGRDRGTYNSPLHF.